A selection of T cell receptor beta chains follows, all from one sample in a study of cytomegalovirus exposure and HLA in healthy donors. Sequenced by immunoSEQ multiplex PCR; TCRdb stores in-frame clones only, minus some. The sample contains approximately 100,000 clones, roughly 79% of which appear only once. The sequenced sample was PBMCs. All receptors derive from a woman aged 40 to 55 in good health and CMV-seronegative. The CDR3 runs from the conserved cysteine through the conserved F or W. The D gene is left open where the match is weak. Rows may omit the clone size; those that give it use once, few, many or a size class.

v_call,clone_size,j_call,d_call,cdr3_nt,cdr3_aa
TRBV19,few,TRBJ2-7,TRBD1,TGTGCCAGTAGGAGGACAGGGGAGTCCTACGAGCAGTACTTC,CASRRTGESYEQYF
TRBV7-8,-,TRBJ2-1,TRBD2,TGTGCCAGCAGCTTGGCAGCGGGAGGGTATTACAATGAGCAGTTCTTC,CASSLAAGGYYNEQFF
TRBV19,once,TRBJ2-1,-,TGTGCCAGTAGGTCCGGGACTGGGGTGTACAATGAGCAGTTCTTC,CASRSGTGVYNEQFF
TRBV30,-,TRBJ2-1,-,TGTGCCTGGAGGGGATCGGAGGTCTCCTACAATGAGCAGTTCTTC,CAWRGSEVSYNEQFF
TRBV7-9,few,TRBJ2-5,TRBD1,TGTGCCAGCAGCTTAGGCTCCGGGACAGGAGAGACCCAGTACTTC,CASSLGSGTGETQYF
TRBV7-9,-,TRBJ2-2,-,TGTGCCAGCAGGCTCCAGATGGGGCTTACTTCCACCGGGGAGCTGTTTTTT,CASRLQMGLTSTGELFF
TRBV28,-,TRBJ2-3,TRBD1,TGTGCCAGCAGGATGACAGGGGGGACAGATACGCAGTATTTT,CASRMTGGTDTQYF
TRBV7-6,-,TRBJ1-1,TRBD1,TGTGCCAGCAGCTTAGCCACAGGGGGCGCTTTGGACACTGAAGCTTTCTTT,CASSLATGGALDTEAFF
TRBV14,-,TRBJ2-3,TRBD1,TGTGCCAGCAGCCAAGAGGGGACAGAGACAGATACGCAGTATTTT,CASSQEGTETDTQYF
TRBV7-2,-,TRBJ2-5,-,TGTGCCAGCAGCTTCCAGGCAACAGAGACCCAGTACTTC,CASSFQATETQYF
TRBV18,-,TRBJ2-1,-,TGTGCCAGCTCACTAAGCGGCAGGCAAGGTGAGCAGTTCTTC,CASSLSGRQGEQFF
TRBV9,-,TRBJ2-7,TRBD1,TGTGCCAGCAGCGCCGGACAGGGGCGAATGGAGGAGCAGTACTTC,CASSAGQGRMEEQYF
TRBV5-6,-,TRBJ2-5,TRBD1,TGTGCCAGCAGTCAGGGGGCGATCTCCCAAGAGACCCAGTACTTC,CASSQGAISQETQYF
TRBV29-1,-,TRBJ2-1,TRBD1,TGCAGCGTTCGGGGGACAGGGTGGACTGAGCAGTTCTTC,CSVRGTGWTEQFF
TRBV30,-,TRBJ2-3,-,TGTGCCTGGAGTCCAGTAGGCGGTCCAGATACGCAGTATTTT,CAWSPVGGPDTQYF
TRBV12-1,few,TRBJ2-5,-,TGTGCCAGCAGCTTTGGGATCCGGGACTATACACGAGAGACCCAGTACTTC,CASSFGIRDYTRETQYF
TRBV15,-,TRBJ1-2,-,TGTGCCACCAGCAGAGATGGGTCAGGGGGCTACACCTTC,CATSRDGSGGYTF
TRBV6-1,-,TRBJ2-5,TRBD2,TGTGCCAGCAGTGAATCCCCAAGCGGGAGTTGGGAGACCCAGTACTTC,CASSESPSGSWETQYF
TRBV13,-,TRBJ2-5,TRBD1,TGTGCCAGCAGCTTAAGGAAGGGGGCGTGGTTGGGAGATGAGACCCAGTACTTC,CASSLRKGAWLGDETQYF
TRBV5-4,-,TRBJ2-5,TRBD1,TGTGCCAGCAGCTTACAGGGGAAGGAGACCCAGTACTTC,CASSLQGKETQYF
TRBV27,-,TRBJ2-7,TRBD2,TGTGCCAGCAGTTTATCTGCTTCTAGCGGCCCATTCTACGAGCAGTACTTC,CASSLSASSGPFYEQYF
TRBV9,-,TRBJ2-3,TRBD2,TGTGCCAGCAGCGTAGTTACTAGCGGGGATACGCAGTATTTT,CASSVVTSGDTQYF
TRBV6-1,-,TRBJ1-1,TRBD1,TGTGCCAGCAGTGAAGCGGACAGGGAAACTGAAGCTTTCTTT,CASSEADRETEAFF
TRBV27,few,TRBJ2-3,-,TGTGCCAGCAGTTTATGGTCAGGGGATACGCAGTATTTT,CASSLWSGDTQYF
TRBV10-3,-,TRBJ2-1,TRBD2,TGTGCCATCGGGGGACTAGCGAGAGACAATGAGCAGTTCTTC,CAIGGLARDNEQFF
TRBV4-1,few,TRBJ2-3,TRBD1,TGCGCCAGCATGCGAGGACAGGAGACAGATACGCAGTATTTT,CASMRGQETDTQYF
TRBV28,-,TRBJ2-5,-,TGTGCCAGCAGTTTTATGACAGTAGAAGAGACCCAGTACTTC,CASSFMTVEETQYF
TRBV4-2,-,TRBJ2-7,-,TGTGCCAGCACCAAGGACAGCTACGAGCAGTACTTC,CASTKDSYEQYF
TRBV10-3,few,TRBJ2-7,-,TGTGCCATCAGTGTAAAAGAGGCGGGCGAGCAGTACTTC,CAISVKEAGEQYF
TRBV15,-,TRBJ1-2,-,TGTGCCACCAGCGACCTAGTCCCGGGATATGTCTATGGCTACACCTTC,CATSDLVPGYVYGYTF
TRBV6-1,-,TRBJ1-3,TRBD1,TGTGCCAGCAGGGAACAGGGGGCCCCTGGAAACACCATATATTTT,CASREQGAPGNTIYF
TRBV7-8,-,TRBJ1-2,-,TGTGCCAGCAGCTTACAACCAGACAGCGGCTACACCTTC,CASSLQPDSGYTF
TRBV7-8,few,TRBJ2-2,TRBD2,TGTGCCAGCAGCTTAGCGCGGCGGCTAGCGGGGAACACCGGGGAGCTGTTTTTT,CASSLARRLAGNTGELFF
TRBV6-1,-,TRBJ1-4,TRBD1,TGTGCCAGCAGTGATGGATCGACAGGGCTCAAAGAAAAACTGTTTTTT,CASSDGSTGLKEKLFF
TRBV7-9,-,TRBJ1-2,-,TGTGCCAGCAGATTAGCAGAGGGAGGGGAGTATGGCTACACCTTC,CASRLAEGGEYGYTF
TRBV7-9,few,TRBJ1-4,-,TGTGCCAGCAGCTTGGAGAATGAAAAACTGTTTTTT,CASSLENEKLFF
TRBV10-3,-,TRBJ2-7,TRBD1,TGTGCCATCAGTGAGTCGACAGGGGTTAACCTGGACGAGCAGTACTTC,CAISESTGVNLDEQYF
TRBV29-1,-,TRBJ1-4,-,TGCAGCGTTCAAAGAATAGCTAATGAAAAACTGTTTTTT,CSVQRIANEKLFF
TRBV5-5,once,TRBJ2-1,TRBD1,TGTGCCAGCAGCGGAGTCGGACAGGGGGTAAGAAATGAGCAGTTCTTC,CASSGVGQGVRNEQFF
TRBV5-1,-,TRBJ2-3,TRBD2,TGCGCCAGCAGCGTGACTAGCGGGAGCACAGATACGCAGTATTTT,CASSVTSGSTDTQYF
TRBV28,few,TRBJ1-5,-,TGTGCCAGCAGTTTAGAGCAGCCCCAGCATTTT,CASSLEQPQHF
TRBV5-6,-,TRBJ2-3,TRBD2,TGTGCCAGCAGCTTGGAGCGGGGGGGATCATTTGGAGATACGCAGTATTTT,CASSLERGGSFGDTQYF
TRBV28,once,TRBJ1-4,-,TGTGCCAGCAGTCTAGGTGGGGCTACTAATGAAAAACTGTTTTTT,CASSLGGATNEKLFF
TRBV5-1,-,TRBJ1-2,-,TGCGCCAGCATGAGCAGTCCGGCGGAGGTGAGTGCCTATGGCTACACCTTC,CASMSSPAEVSAYGYTF
TRBV19,-,TRBJ2-7,-,TGTGCCAGTAGTAGCGGGGAGGTGAGAGACGAGCAGTACTTC,CASSSGEVRDEQYF
TRBV15,-,TRBJ2-7,TRBD1,TGTGCCACCAGCAGAGGGATACCGGGACAGGGGATTTGGTACGAGCAGTACTTC,CATSRGIPGQGIWYEQYF
TRBV19,few,TRBJ1-1,-,TGTGCCAGTAGTATGACAGGGAACACTGAAGCTTTCTTT,CASSMTGNTEAFF